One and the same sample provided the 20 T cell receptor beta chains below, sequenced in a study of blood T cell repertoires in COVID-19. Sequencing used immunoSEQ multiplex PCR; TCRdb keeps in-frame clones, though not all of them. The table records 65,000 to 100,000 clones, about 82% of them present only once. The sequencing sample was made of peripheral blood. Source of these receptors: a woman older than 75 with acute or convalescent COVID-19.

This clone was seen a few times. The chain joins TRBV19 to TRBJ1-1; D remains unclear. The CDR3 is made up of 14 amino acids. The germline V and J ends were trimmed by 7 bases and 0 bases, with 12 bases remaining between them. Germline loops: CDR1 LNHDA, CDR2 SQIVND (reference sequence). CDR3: CASTDFPMNTEAFF. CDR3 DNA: TGTGCCAGTACCGACTTCCCTATGAACACTGAAGCTTTCTTT.

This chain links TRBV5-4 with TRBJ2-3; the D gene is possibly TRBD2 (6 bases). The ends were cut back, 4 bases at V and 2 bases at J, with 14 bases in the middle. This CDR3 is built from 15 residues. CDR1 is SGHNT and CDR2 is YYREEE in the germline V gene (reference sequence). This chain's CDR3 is CASSPGSHHTDTQYF. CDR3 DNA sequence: TGTGCCAGCAGCCCCGGGAGCCATCACACAGATACGCAGTATTTT.

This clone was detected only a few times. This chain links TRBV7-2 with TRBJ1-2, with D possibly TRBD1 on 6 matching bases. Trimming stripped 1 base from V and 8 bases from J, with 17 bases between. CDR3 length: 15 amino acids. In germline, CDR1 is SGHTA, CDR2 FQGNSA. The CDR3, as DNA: TGTGCCAGCAGCTTAGATCGTGTAGGGGGGGGAGGCTACACCTTC. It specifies CASSLDRVGGGGYTF. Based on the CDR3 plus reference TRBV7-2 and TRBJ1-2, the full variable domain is GAGVSQSPSNKVTEKGKDVELRCDPISGHTALYWYRQSLGQGLEFLIYFQGNSAPDKSGLPSDRFSAERTGGSVSTLTIQRTQQEDSAVYLCASSLDRVGGGGYTFGSGTRLTVV.

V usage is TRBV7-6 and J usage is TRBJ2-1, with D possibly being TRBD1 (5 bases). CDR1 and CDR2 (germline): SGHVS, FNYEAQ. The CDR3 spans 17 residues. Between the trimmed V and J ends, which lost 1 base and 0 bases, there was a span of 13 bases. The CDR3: CASSLDQGQSSYNEQFF. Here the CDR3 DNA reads TGTGCCAGCAGCTTAGATCAGGGTCAGAGCTCCTACAATGAGCAGTTCTTC.

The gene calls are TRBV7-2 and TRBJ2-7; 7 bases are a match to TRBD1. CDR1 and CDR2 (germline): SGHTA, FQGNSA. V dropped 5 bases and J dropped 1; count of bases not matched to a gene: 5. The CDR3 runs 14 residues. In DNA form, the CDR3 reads TGTGCCAGCAGCCCCCCGGGACAGTCCTACGAGCAGTACTTC. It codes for CASSPPGQSYEQYF.

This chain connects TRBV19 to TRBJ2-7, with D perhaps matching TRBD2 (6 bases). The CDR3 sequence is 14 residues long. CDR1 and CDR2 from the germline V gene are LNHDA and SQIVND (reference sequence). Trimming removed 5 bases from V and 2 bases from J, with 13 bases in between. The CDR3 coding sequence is TGTGCCAGTAGTTTCCTCGGGACTCCCTACGAGCAGTACTTC. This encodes CASSFLGTPYEQYF.

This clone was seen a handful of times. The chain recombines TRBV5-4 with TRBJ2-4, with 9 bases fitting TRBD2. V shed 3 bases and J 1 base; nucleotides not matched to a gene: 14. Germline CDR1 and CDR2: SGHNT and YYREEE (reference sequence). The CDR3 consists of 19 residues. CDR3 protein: CASSSLAGESPGAKNIQYF. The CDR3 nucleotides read TGTGCCAGCAGCTCCTTAGCGGGGGAGAGCCCTGGGGCCAAAAACATTCAGTACTTC.

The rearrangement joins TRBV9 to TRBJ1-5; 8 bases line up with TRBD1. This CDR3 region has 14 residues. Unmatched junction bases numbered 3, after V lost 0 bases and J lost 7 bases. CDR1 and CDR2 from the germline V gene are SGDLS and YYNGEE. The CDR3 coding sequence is TGTGCCAGCAGCGTAGGTACAGGGGGACAGCCCCAGCATTTT. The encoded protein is CASSVGTGGQPQHF. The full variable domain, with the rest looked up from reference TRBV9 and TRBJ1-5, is DSGVTQTPKHLITATGQRVTLRCSPRSGDLSVYWYQQSLDQGLQFLIQYYNGEERAKGNILERFSAQQFPDLHSELNLSSLELGDSALYFCASSVGTGGQPQHFGDGTRLSIL.

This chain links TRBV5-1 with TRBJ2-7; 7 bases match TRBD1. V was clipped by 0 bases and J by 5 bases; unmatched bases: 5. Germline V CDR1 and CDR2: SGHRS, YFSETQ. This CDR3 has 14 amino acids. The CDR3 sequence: CASSLASTGDEQYF. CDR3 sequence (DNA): TGCGCCAGCAGCTTGGCCTCTACAGGGGACGAGCAGTACTTC.

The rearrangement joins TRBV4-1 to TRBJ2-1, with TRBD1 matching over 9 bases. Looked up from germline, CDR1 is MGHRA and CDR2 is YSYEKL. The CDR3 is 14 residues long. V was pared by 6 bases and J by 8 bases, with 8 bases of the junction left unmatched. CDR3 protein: CASSLGQGMDEQFF. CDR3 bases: TGCGCCAGCAGTCTCGGACAGGGGATGGATGAGCAGTTCTTC.

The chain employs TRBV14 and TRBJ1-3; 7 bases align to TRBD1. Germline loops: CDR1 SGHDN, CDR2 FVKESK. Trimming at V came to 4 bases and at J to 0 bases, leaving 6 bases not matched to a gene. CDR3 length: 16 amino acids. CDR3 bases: TGTGCCAGCAGCCTAAACAGGGGATCCTCTGGAAACACCATATATTTT. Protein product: CASSLNRGSSGNTIYF.

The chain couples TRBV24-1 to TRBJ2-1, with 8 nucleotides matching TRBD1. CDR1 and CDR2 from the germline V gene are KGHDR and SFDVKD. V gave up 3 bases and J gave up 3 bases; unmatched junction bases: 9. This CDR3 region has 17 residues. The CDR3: CATSDKTGGNLYNEQFF. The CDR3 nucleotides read TGTGCCACCAGTGATAAAACAGGGGGTAACCTCTACAATGAGCAGTTCTTC.

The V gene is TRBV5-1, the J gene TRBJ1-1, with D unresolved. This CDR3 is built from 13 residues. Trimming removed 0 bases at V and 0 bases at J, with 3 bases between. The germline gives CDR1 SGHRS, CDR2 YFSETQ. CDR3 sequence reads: CASSLAVNTEAFF. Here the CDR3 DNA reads TGCGCCAGCAGCTTGGCCGTGAACACTGAAGCTTTCTTT.

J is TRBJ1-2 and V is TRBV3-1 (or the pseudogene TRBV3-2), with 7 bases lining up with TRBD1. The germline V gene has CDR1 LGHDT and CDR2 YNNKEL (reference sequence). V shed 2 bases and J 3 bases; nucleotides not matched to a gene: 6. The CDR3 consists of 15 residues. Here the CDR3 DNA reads TGTGCCAGCAGCCAACCGGACAGGAGGGACTATGGCTACACCTTC. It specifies CASSQPDRRDYGYTF.

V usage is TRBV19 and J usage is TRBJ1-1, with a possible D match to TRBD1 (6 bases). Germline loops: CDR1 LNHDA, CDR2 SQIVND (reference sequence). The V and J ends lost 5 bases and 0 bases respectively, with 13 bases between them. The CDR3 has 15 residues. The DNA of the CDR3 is TGTGCCAGTAGTCCCCCAGGGGAGCTGAACACTGAAGCTTTCTTT. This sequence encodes CASSPPGELNTEAFF.

The CDR3: CASSLGGRHTEAFF. CDR3 nucleotide sequence: TGTGCCAGCAGCTTAGGAGGGCGGCACACTGAAGCTTTCTTT. The genes are TRBV11-2 and TRBJ1-1; D is unclear. Germline lookup yields CDR1 SGHAT and CDR2 FQNNGV. There are 14 residues in the CDR3. V was trimmed by 1 base and J by 3 bases, leaving 9 bases between them.

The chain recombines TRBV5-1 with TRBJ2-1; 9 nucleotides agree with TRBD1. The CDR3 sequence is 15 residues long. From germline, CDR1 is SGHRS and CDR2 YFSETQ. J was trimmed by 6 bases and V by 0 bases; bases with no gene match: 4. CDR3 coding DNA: TGCGCCAGCAGCTTGGCCTTGGGACAGGGCAATGAGCAGTTCTTC. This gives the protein CASSLALGQGNEQFF.

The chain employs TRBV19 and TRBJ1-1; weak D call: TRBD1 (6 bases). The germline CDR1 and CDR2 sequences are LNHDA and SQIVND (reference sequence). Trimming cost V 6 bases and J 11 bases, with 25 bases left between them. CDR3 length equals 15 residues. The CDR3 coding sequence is TGTGCCAGTAGGTCCTCTGTCAGGGGATATGAAGGGGCTTTCTTT. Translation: CASRSSVRGYEGAFF. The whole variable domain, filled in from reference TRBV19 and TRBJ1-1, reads DGGITQSPKYLFRKEGQNVTLSCEQNLNHDAMYWYRQDPGQGLRLIYYSQIVNDFQKGDIAEGYSVSREKKESFPLTVTSAQKNPTAFYLCASRSSVRGYEGAFFGQGTRLTVV.

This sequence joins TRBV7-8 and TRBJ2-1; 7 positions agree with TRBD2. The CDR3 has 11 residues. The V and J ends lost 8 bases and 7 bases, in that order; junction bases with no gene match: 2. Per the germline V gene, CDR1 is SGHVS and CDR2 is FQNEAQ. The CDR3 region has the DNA TGTGCCAGCGGACTAGAGAATGAGCAGTTCTTC. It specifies CASGLENEQFF.

As DNA, the CDR3 is TGTGCCAGCAGCCTACAGGGGGAAGCAACTAATGAAAAACTGTTTTTT. It translates to CASSLQGEATNEKLFF. This chain joins TRBV9 and TRBJ1-4; 8 nucleotides line up with TRBD1. Germline assignment: CDR1 SGDLS and CDR2 YYNGEE. The V and J ends lost 4 bases and 0 bases, in that order; junction bases with no gene match: 5. CDR3 length equals 16 residues.